The present entry profiles one T cell receptor beta chain with its context. At one end, the junction sequence differs from germline, possibly due to a read error. CDR3 length equals 15 residues. The germline CDR1 and CDR2 sequences are MNHEY and SVGAGI. This entry belongs to a study of blood T cell repertoires in COVID-19. Study summary: T cells, B-cell-depleted T cells, or PBMCs provided the cDNA or gDNA that served as material.

Original methodology: The assay estimated nucleated cells by amplifying reference gene primers. The method was immunoSEQ multiplex PCR; TCRdb's version includes in-frame clones alone and lacks a portion of them. The DNA was the basis for D and trimming; V, J and clone size are from that table. The repertoire includes 27,000 or so clones, more than 85% of them detected once, and approximately 15% sits in the top ten. Sequencing was carried out using peripheral blood. The sequence came from a human donor with active COVID-19. The donor label of this sample is uncertain. V usage is TRBV6-5 and J usage is TRBJ2-7; TRBD2 aligns across 11 bases. The DNA of the CDR3 is TGTGCCAGCAGGTACTTTAGCGGGAGGGAAAACGAGCAGTACTTC. This sequence encodes CASRYFSGRENEQYF.